These 2 T cell receptor beta chains were all obtained from the same sample, sequenced in a study of low-dose radiotherapy and immunotherapy resistance in tumors (dated by TCRdb to 2022 to 2024). The time point label, as the study defines it: before trial treatment. TCRdb names Illumina MiniSeq as the instrument used. First-strand cDNA was synthesized using Superscript III and a set of TRAV- and TRBV-specific primers, so that both TCRalpha and TCRbeta chains were covered. TCRs were amplified with Phusion for around 21 PCR cycles, with a constant-region primer paired with the adapter attached to the V primers. TCRdb itself trimmed the public reads at Q25 with fastp, ran MiXCR and retained productive beta chains. Each record represents a unique CDR3 protein, reported with the most common genes and DNA among its rows. The sample table holds nearly 95,000 distinct CDR3 sequences, of which under 9.5% were seen once. The ten most abundant clones make up around 0.93% of the sample.

Sample: PBMCs, taken before treatment. These receptors were collected from a male donor with prostate cancer.

This clonotype was recorded at least ten times. This chain joins TRBV6-6 and TRBJ1-4; D unresolved. Trimming took 2 bases from V and 5 from J, leaving 12 bases between them. The length of the CDR3 is 15 residues. Germline CDR1 and CDR2: MNHNY and SVGAGI (reference sequence). This CDR3 is CASSYGSGTNEKLFF. As DNA, the CDR3 is TGTGCCAGCAGTTACGGATCAGGAACAAATGAAAAACTGTTTTTT.

The chain combines TRBV29-1 with TRBJ2-3, with a tentative D call TRBD2 (5 bases). CDR3 length equals 12 residues. From germline, CDR1 is SQVTM and CDR2 ANQGSEA. Trimming took 3 bases from V and 6 from J, leaving 10 bases between them. The CDR3 region is CSVDRDRDTQYF. As DNA, the CDR3 is TGCAGCGTTGACCGGGATCGGGATACGCAGTATTTT.